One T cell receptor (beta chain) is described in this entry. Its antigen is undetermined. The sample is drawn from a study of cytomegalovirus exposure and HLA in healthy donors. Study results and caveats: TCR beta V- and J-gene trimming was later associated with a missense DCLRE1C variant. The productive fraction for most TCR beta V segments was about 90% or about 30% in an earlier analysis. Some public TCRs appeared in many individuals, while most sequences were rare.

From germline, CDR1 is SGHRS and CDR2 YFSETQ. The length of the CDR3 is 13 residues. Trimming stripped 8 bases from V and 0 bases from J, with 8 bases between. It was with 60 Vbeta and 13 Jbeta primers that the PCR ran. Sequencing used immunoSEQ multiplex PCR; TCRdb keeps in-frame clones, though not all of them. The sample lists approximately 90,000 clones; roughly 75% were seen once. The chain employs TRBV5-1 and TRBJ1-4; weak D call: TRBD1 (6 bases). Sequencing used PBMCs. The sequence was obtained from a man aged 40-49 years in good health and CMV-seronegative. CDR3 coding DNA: TGCGCCAGTTCAGGGGCAACTAATGAAAAACTGTTTTTT. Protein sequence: CASSGATNEKLFF.